This T cell receptor beta chain was recovered during a study of CD8+ T cells in alopecia areata. On the study more broadly: Treatment of the treated patients consisted of oral tofacitinib, 5 to 10 mg twice daily. It was 6 to 18 months of tofacitinib, and then there were 6 months off drug. Regarding the study as a whole: In lesional scalp, particularly from alopecia totalis/universalis, clonality was higher than in normal scalp.

Notes on this clone: The antigen remains undetermined.

This CDR3 is 16 amino acids long. The junction had 19 bases not matched to a gene; V was cut back by 8 bases and J by 5 bases. Germline V CDR1 and CDR2: SQVTM, ANQGSEA. Isolated RNA was reverse transcribed into cDNA used as the sequencing template. Repertoires were generated with immunoSEQ multiplex PCR, while TCRdb's copy carries only in-frame clones and drops some. The sample lists 65,000 to 75,000 clones; roughly half were seen once. This sequence originates from a human donor with alopecia areata. The source was CD8+ T cells sorted from blood, collected at week 0. The V gene is TRBV29-1, the J gene TRBJ1-2; 8 bases are shared with TRBD1. CDR3 protein: CSIYPATGVINYGYTF. CDR3 nucleotide sequence: TGCAGCATTTACCCGGCGACAGGGGTCATAAATTATGGCTACACCTTC.